This is a list of T cell receptor beta chains from one sample in a study of T cells in Graves' hyperthyroidism and ophthalmopathy. Via MiXCR, TCRdb re-called the multiplex PCR reads, giving one row per CDR3 protein. The profile covers around 400,000 distinct CDR3 sequences, with approximately 14% appearing a single time and approximately 19% taken by the ten largest. Input material: blood. The receptors stem from a woman aged 60-75 years with Graves' ophthalmopathy. The CDR3 runs from the conserved cysteine through the conserved F or W. The order of the fields is D gene, clone size, V gene, J gene, CDR3 DNA, CDR3 protein. D genes are given only for firm matches. Clone size appears in some rows only: once, few, many, or a class for an expanded clone.

d_call: .
clone_size: many
v_call: TRBV11-2
j_call: TRBJ1-2
cdr3_nt: TGTGCCAGCAGCTCCGGGGTGCACAGTAACTATGGCTACACCTTC
cdr3_aa: CASSSGVHSNYGYTF

d_call: TRBD2
clone_size: many
v_call: TRBV20-1
j_call: TRBJ2-1
cdr3_nt: TGCAGTGCTAGAGTATCAAGCGGGAGTAAATCCTACAATGAGCAGTTCTTC
cdr3_aa: CSARVSSGSKSYNEQFF

d_call: .
clone_size: .
v_call: TRBV19
j_call: TRBJ1-5
cdr3_nt: TGTGCCAGTGGACCGACGAATCAGCCCCAGCATTTT
cdr3_aa: CASGPTNQPQHF

d_call: .
clone_size: many
v_call: TRBV6-2/TRBV6-3
j_call: TRBJ1-5
cdr3_nt: TGTGCCAGCAGATTTTTGGGGGGTCCGGGTCAGCCCCAGCATTTT
cdr3_aa: CASRFLGGPGQPQHF

d_call: TRBD1
clone_size: many
v_call: TRBV5-1
j_call: TRBJ2-7
cdr3_nt: TGCGCCAGCAGCCCGGGACAGGGGGCGCGACGGGAGCAGTACTTC
cdr3_aa: CASSPGQGARREQYF

d_call: .
clone_size: .
v_call: TRBV4-1
j_call: TRBJ2-1
cdr3_nt: TGCGCCAGCAGCCAAGCGCTAAGGGGGGTTGAGCAGTTCTTC
cdr3_aa: CASSQALRGVEQFF

d_call: .
clone_size: few
v_call: TRBV7-9
j_call: TRBJ2-7
cdr3_nt: TGTGCCAGCAGCCCCCTCGAGGGAACCTACGAGCAGTACTTC
cdr3_aa: CASSPLEGTYEQYF

d_call: TRBD2
clone_size: .
v_call: TRBV7-9
j_call: TRBJ2-3
cdr3_nt: TGTGCCAGCAGCCCGGGGACTAGCAGGAGCACAGATACGCAGTATTTT
cdr3_aa: CASSPGTSRSTDTQYF

d_call: TRBD1
clone_size: .
v_call: TRBV6-6
j_call: TRBJ2-1
cdr3_nt: TGTGCCAGCAGTTACTCGGGGACAGGGCAGTTCTTC
cdr3_aa: CASSYSGTGQFF

d_call: TRBD2
clone_size: many
v_call: TRBV28
j_call: TRBJ2-1
cdr3_nt: TGTGCCAGCAGTACGGGGACTAGAACAACGGAGCAGTTCTTC
cdr3_aa: CASSTGTRTTEQFF

d_call: .
clone_size: few
v_call: TRBV6-1
j_call: TRBJ2-2
cdr3_nt: TGTGCCAGCACCAGGGGCCTAGAGCGTAGCGGGGAGCTGTTTTTT
cdr3_aa: CASTRGLERSGELFF

d_call: .
clone_size: many
v_call: TRBV28
j_call: TRBJ2-7
cdr3_nt: TGTGCCAGCACTATGGACAGGACTATCTACGAGCAGTACTTC
cdr3_aa: CASTMDRTIYEQYF

d_call: .
clone_size: .
v_call: TRBV12-3/TRBV12-4
j_call: TRBJ1-3
cdr3_nt: TGTGCCAGCAGTTTTTTAGGTGGAAACACCATATATTTT
cdr3_aa: CASSFLGGNTIYF

d_call: .
clone_size: many
v_call: TRBV27
j_call: TRBJ2-1
cdr3_nt: TGTGCCAGCAGTTTAAGGTTCCGGTCACACGGGTATGAGCAGTTCTTC
cdr3_aa: CASSLRFRSHGYEQFF

d_call: TRBD2
clone_size: .
v_call: TRBV5-1
j_call: TRBJ2-2
cdr3_nt: TGCGCCAGCAGCTTTTTAGCGGGAGCGTCCGGCGGGGAGCTGTTTTTT
cdr3_aa: CASSFLAGASGGELFF

d_call: .
clone_size: many
v_call: TRBV7-3
j_call: TRBJ1-1
cdr3_nt: TGTGCCAGCAGCTTAATGAGGGACACTGAAGCTTTCTTT
cdr3_aa: CASSLMRDTEAFF

d_call: TRBD1
clone_size: .
v_call: TRBV19
j_call: TRBJ2-7
cdr3_nt: TGTGCCAGTAGGCCGGAGACAGGGGGCCCCTACGAGCAGTACTTC
cdr3_aa: CASRPETGGPYEQYF

d_call: .
clone_size: few
v_call: TRBV20-1
j_call: TRBJ2-3
cdr3_nt: TGCAGTGCCTCGTTTCATTCTAGCGGCACAGATACGCAGTATTTT
cdr3_aa: CSASFHSSGTDTQYF

d_call: TRBD1
clone_size: many
v_call: TRBV2
j_call: TRBJ2-3
cdr3_nt: TGTGCCAGCAGGTACAGGGGGCGAACTAGCACAGATACGCAGTATTTT
cdr3_aa: CASRYRGRTSTDTQYF

d_call: .
clone_size: few
v_call: TRBV20-1
j_call: TRBJ2-1
cdr3_nt: TGCAGTGCTAGAGCGACGGCGGCCTCCTACAATGAGCAGTTCTTC
cdr3_aa: CSARATAASYNEQFF

d_call: TRBD2
clone_size: many
v_call: TRBV6-2/TRBV6-3
j_call: TRBJ2-5
cdr3_nt: TGTGCCAGCAGATTCAAGGCGACTAGCGGGAGGGACCAAGAGACCCAGTACTTC
cdr3_aa: CASRFKATSGRDQETQYF

d_call: .
clone_size: many
v_call: TRBV5-8
j_call: TRBJ1-2
cdr3_nt: TGTGCCAGCAGCTCCCTTGGCTACACCTTC
cdr3_aa: CASSSLGYTF

d_call: .
clone_size: many
v_call: TRBV6-1
j_call: TRBJ2-7
cdr3_nt: TGTGCCAGCGGAAGGGACAAAACCTACGAGCAGTACTTC
cdr3_aa: CASGRDKTYEQYF

d_call: .
clone_size: many
v_call: TRBV2
j_call: TRBJ2-2
cdr3_nt: TGTGCCAGCAGTGAACTCAGGACCGGGGAGCTGTTTTTT
cdr3_aa: CASSELRTGELFF

d_call: TRBD2
clone_size: many
v_call: TRBV5-1
j_call: TRBJ2-1
cdr3_nt: TGCGCCAGTAGACTAGCGGGAGGGAGCTCCTACAATGAGCAGTTCTTC
cdr3_aa: CASRLAGGSSYNEQFF

d_call: .
clone_size: .
v_call: TRBV7-6
j_call: TRBJ1-4
cdr3_nt: TGTGCCAGCAGCGCCCGAGAGGGGATAAATGAAAAACTGTTTTTT
cdr3_aa: CASSAREGINEKLFF

d_call: .
clone_size: many
v_call: TRBV12-3/TRBV12-4
j_call: TRBJ2-3
cdr3_nt: TGTGCCAGCAGCTCAGGGAACAGTGGGACAGATACGCAGTATTTT
cdr3_aa: CASSSGNSGTDTQYF

d_call: TRBD1
clone_size: few
v_call: TRBV10-3
j_call: TRBJ1-4
cdr3_nt: TGTGCCATCAGTGGGACAGGCGGTGAAAAACTGTTTTTT
cdr3_aa: CAISGTGGEKLFF

d_call: TRBD1
clone_size: .
v_call: TRBV20-1
j_call: TRBJ1-2
cdr3_nt: TGCAGTGCGCCCAAGGACAGGGAACGTGGCTACACCTTC
cdr3_aa: CSAPKDRERGYTF

d_call: .
clone_size: many
v_call: TRBV12-3/TRBV12-4
j_call: TRBJ2-7
cdr3_nt: TGTGCCAGCAGTTTCCGACAGCCCGGGCCGTACGAGCAGTACTTC
cdr3_aa: CASSFRQPGPYEQYF

d_call: .
clone_size: many
v_call: TRBV28
j_call: TRBJ2-2
cdr3_nt: TGTGCCAGCAGTTCTCGACCAGGGCGCCAGAACACCGGGGAGCTGTTTTTT
cdr3_aa: CASSSRPGRQNTGELFF

d_call: TRBD1
clone_size: many
v_call: TRBV30
j_call: TRBJ1-2
cdr3_nt: TGTGCCTGGAGTGTAAGGACGGACAGGTACTACACCTTC
cdr3_aa: CAWSVRTDRYYTF

d_call: .
clone_size: once
v_call: TRBV7-9
j_call: TRBJ1-3
cdr3_nt: TGTGCCAGCAGCCAAGCCAGCCTCTCTGGAAACACCATATATTTT
cdr3_aa: CASSQASLSGNTIYF

d_call: TRBD2
clone_size: many
v_call: TRBV19
j_call: TRBJ2-2
cdr3_nt: TGTGCCAGTAGTGGAATTGCGCGGGAGGTTGGCACCGGGGAGCTGTTTTTT
cdr3_aa: CASSGIAREVGTGELFF

d_call: TRBD2
clone_size: .
v_call: TRBV5-4
j_call: TRBJ2-3
cdr3_nt: TGTGCCAGCAGTTCAGCTAGCGGGAGGGACACAGATACGCAGTATTTT
cdr3_aa: CASSSASGRDTDTQYF

d_call: TRBD1
clone_size: few
v_call: TRBV2
j_call: TRBJ2-2
cdr3_nt: TGTGCCAGCAGGGCCGACAGGGGGGGCACCGGGGAGCTGTTTTTT
cdr3_aa: CASRADRGGTGELFF

d_call: TRBD1
clone_size: .
v_call: TRBV28
j_call: TRBJ2-7
cdr3_nt: TGTGCCAGCACCGACAGGGAAGGGCACGAGCAGTACTTC
cdr3_aa: CASTDREGHEQYF

d_call: TRBD1
clone_size: many
v_call: TRBV2
j_call: TRBJ1-1
cdr3_nt: TGTGCCAGCATCGAGGGACAGGCAAACACTGAAGCTTTCTTT
cdr3_aa: CASIEGQANTEAFF

d_call: TRBD2
clone_size: .
v_call: TRBV5-1
j_call: TRBJ2-7
cdr3_nt: TGCGCCAGCAGCCGGGAGGGCGACTACGAGCAGTACTTC
cdr3_aa: CASSREGDYEQYF

d_call: .
clone_size: few
v_call: TRBV5-1
j_call: TRBJ2-2
cdr3_nt: TGCGCCAGCAGCCAAACCCGGAGCCGGAGCCCCTCCACCGGGGAGCTGTTTTTT
cdr3_aa: CASSQTRSRSPSTGELFF

d_call: .
clone_size: .
v_call: TRBV28
j_call: TRBJ1-2
cdr3_nt: TGTGCCAGCAGTTTAAGGGGAGCGCCCTATGGCTACACCTTC
cdr3_aa: CASSLRGAPYGYTF

d_call: .
clone_size: .
v_call: TRBV5-5
j_call: TRBJ2-7
cdr3_nt: TGTGCCAGCAGCTTGGCCAATGGGGTTGGCGAGCAGTACTTC
cdr3_aa: CASSLANGVGEQYF

d_call: TRBD1
clone_size: many
v_call: TRBV13
j_call: TRBJ1-2
cdr3_nt: TGTGCCAGCAGCTCGGGACAGGGGGCTTATGGCTACACCTTC
cdr3_aa: CASSSGQGAYGYTF

d_call: .
clone_size: .
v_call: TRBV6-1
j_call: TRBJ2-5
cdr3_nt: TGTGCCAGCAGTGGGAGGGTCACCCAAGAGACCCAGTACTTC
cdr3_aa: CASSGRVTQETQYF

d_call: TRBD1
clone_size: many
v_call: TRBV20-1
j_call: TRBJ2-3
cdr3_nt: TGCAGTGCGCAGGGGACAGGAACCAACACTAGCACAGATACGCAGTATTTT
cdr3_aa: CSAQGTGTNTSTDTQYF

d_call: .
clone_size: many
v_call: TRBV9
j_call: TRBJ1-2
cdr3_nt: TGTGCCAGCAGCGCCAGCCTGACAAACCACTATGGCTACACCTTC
cdr3_aa: CASSASLTNHYGYTF

d_call: .
clone_size: .
v_call: TRBV27
j_call: TRBJ2-2
cdr3_nt: TGTGCCAGCAGTTTCCGGGGCCTAGGAAATCGAGGCGGGGAGCTGTTTTTT
cdr3_aa: CASSFRGLGNRGGELFF

d_call: .
clone_size: .
v_call: TRBV5-1
j_call: TRBJ2-5
cdr3_nt: TGCGCCAGCAGCTTGGAAGCAGGGGCCCAGGAGACCCAGTACTTC
cdr3_aa: CASSLEAGAQETQYF

d_call: .
clone_size: few
v_call: TRBV27
j_call: TRBJ2-2
cdr3_nt: TGTGCCAGCATAATAAGTGATCGAGTCACCGGGGAGCTGTTTTTT
cdr3_aa: CASIISDRVTGELFF

d_call: .
clone_size: .
v_call: TRBV7-3
j_call: TRBJ2-1
cdr3_nt: TGTGCCAGCAGCTTAGGGGCTTCAAGCTCCTACAATGAGCAGTTCTTC
cdr3_aa: CASSLGASSSYNEQFF

d_call: .
clone_size: many
v_call: TRBV30
j_call: TRBJ2-7
cdr3_nt: TGTGCCTGGAGTGTGAGCTCCGAGCAGTACTTC
cdr3_aa: CAWSVSSEQYF

d_call: .
clone_size: few
v_call: TRBV3-1
j_call: TRBJ1-3
cdr3_nt: TGTGCCAGCAGCCTTTCTCGGGACCGATCCTCTGGAAACACCATATATTTT
cdr3_aa: CASSLSRDRSSGNTIYF

d_call: TRBD1
clone_size: .
v_call: TRBV12-3/TRBV12-4
j_call: TRBJ2-1
cdr3_nt: TGTGCCAGCAGGGACAGGTTATTGAATGAGCAGTTCTTC
cdr3_aa: CASRDRLLNEQFF

d_call: .
clone_size: .
v_call: TRBV6-1
j_call: TRBJ2-7
cdr3_nt: TGTGCCAGCGACCCTTTGGGGGGCTTCTCCTACGAGCAGTACTTC
cdr3_aa: CASDPLGGFSYEQYF

d_call: TRBD1
clone_size: many
v_call: TRBV28
j_call: TRBJ2-5
cdr3_nt: TGTGCCAGCAGCCCCGGACAGGGGGCAGGGGAGACCCAGTACTTC
cdr3_aa: CASSPGQGAGETQYF

d_call: TRBD2
clone_size: few
v_call: TRBV9
j_call: TRBJ2-1
cdr3_nt: TGTGCCAGCAGCGCTAGCGGGAGGGCCGGCGATGAGCAGTTCTTC
cdr3_aa: CASSASGRAGDEQFF

d_call: .
clone_size: many
v_call: TRBV27
j_call: TRBJ1-1
cdr3_nt: TGTGCCAGCAGTTTATACTTATCCACTGAAGCTTTCTTT
cdr3_aa: CASSLYLSTEAFF

d_call: TRBD2
clone_size: many
v_call: TRBV27
j_call: TRBJ2-7
cdr3_nt: TGTGCCAGCAGTTTACACCGACTAGCGGGAGTGTACGAGCAGTACTTC
cdr3_aa: CASSLHRLAGVYEQYF

d_call: .
clone_size: .
v_call: TRBV9
j_call: TRBJ1-3
cdr3_nt: TGTGCCAGCAGCGGAACATTAGTGGAAAACACCATATATTTT
cdr3_aa: CASSGTLVENTIYF